The T cell receptor beta chain described here comes from a study of blood T cell repertoires in COVID-19. Overall study: Both acute and convalescent COVID-19 samples were obtained from the United States, Italy and Spain. Sample material is recorded as cDNA or gDNA derived from T cells, B-cell-depleted T cells, or PBMCs.

Original handling: Estimated nucleated cell counts came from reference gene primer amplification. The table came from immunoSEQ multiplex PCR; TCRdb's copy has only in-frame clones and leaves some out. That table supplies the V and J calls and clone size; D and trimming were determined from the DNA. The table lists 85,000 to 90,000 clones, around 93% of them singletons. The CDR3 is 16 amino acids. The V end lost 4 bases, the J end lost 0 bases, and 14 bases lay between the germline ends. Germline V gene sequence: CDR1 SEHNR, CDR2 FQNEAQ (reference sequence). The specimen was peripheral blood. The chain employs TRBV7-9 and TRBJ2-3; maybe TRBD2 (6 bases). This clonotype was obtained from a human donor with active COVID-19. The donor label of this sample is uncertain. The CDR3 sequence is CASSSPGSGSTDTQYF. Written as DNA, the CDR3 is TGTGCCAGCAGCTCCCCGGGGAGCGGGAGCACAGATACGCAGTATTTT.